The rows below give T cell receptor beta chains drawn from one sample of a study of T cell responses to AZD1222 COVID-19 vaccine. This table comes from immunoSEQ multiplex PCR, and its TCRdb copy is limited to in-frame clones, with some not included. The table shows under 200,000 clones, with 80% to 90% occurring only once. Specimen: peripheral blood, collected on day 0 of MenACWY control vaccination. These receptors all stem from an adult in good health. The CDR3 runs from the conserved cysteine through the conserved F or W.

CDR3,V,J
CASSLYGRDNGEKLFF,TRBV7-9,TRBJ1-4
CSVGQGLNTDTQYF,TRBV29-1,TRBJ2-3
CAWSPGGELFF,TRBV30,TRBJ2-2
CASSPLGGTEAFF,TRBV7-9,TRBJ1-1
CASSRHGENTGELFF,TRBV27,TRBJ2-2
CASSSGQWEVYEQYF,TRBV7-2,TRBJ2-7
CASSQHMTGELFF,TRBV4-3,TRBJ2-2
CASSEDRYGYTF,TRBV5-1,TRBJ1-2
CASSVARTGEAFF,TRBV9,TRBJ1-1
CASSGGHYNEQFF,TRBV28,TRBJ2-1
CATSGLDYEQYF,TRBV5-8,TRBJ2-7